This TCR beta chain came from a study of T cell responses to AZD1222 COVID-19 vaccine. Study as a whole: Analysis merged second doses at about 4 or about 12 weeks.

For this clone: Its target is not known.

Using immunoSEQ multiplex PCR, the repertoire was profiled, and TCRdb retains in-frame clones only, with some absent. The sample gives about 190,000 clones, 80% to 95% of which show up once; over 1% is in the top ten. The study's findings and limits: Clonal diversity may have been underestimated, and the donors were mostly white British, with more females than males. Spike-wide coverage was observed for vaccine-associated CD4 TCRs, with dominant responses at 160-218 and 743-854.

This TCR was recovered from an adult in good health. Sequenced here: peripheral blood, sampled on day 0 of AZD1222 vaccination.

CDR3 in amino acids: CAWSVGSYEQYF. The CDR3 DNA reads TGTGCCTGGAGTGTAGGTTCCTACGAGCAGTACTTC. The gene calls are TRBV30 and TRBJ2-7; D is ambiguous. V dropped 0 bases and J dropped 1 base, with 4 bases sitting between them. Germline lookup yields CDR1 GTSNPN and CDR2 SVGIG (reference sequence). The CDR3 sequence is 12 residues long.